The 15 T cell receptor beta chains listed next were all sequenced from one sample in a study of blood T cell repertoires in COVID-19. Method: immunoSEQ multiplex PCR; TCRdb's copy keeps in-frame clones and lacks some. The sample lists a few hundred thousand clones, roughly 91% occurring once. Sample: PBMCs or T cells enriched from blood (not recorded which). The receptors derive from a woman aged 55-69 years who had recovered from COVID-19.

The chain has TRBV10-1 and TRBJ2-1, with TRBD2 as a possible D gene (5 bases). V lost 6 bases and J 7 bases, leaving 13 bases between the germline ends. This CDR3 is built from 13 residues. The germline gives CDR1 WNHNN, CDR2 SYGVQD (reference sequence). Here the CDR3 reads CASRSTSGNEQFF. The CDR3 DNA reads TGCGCCAGCAGGTCAACCTCGGGGAATGAGCAGTTCTTC.

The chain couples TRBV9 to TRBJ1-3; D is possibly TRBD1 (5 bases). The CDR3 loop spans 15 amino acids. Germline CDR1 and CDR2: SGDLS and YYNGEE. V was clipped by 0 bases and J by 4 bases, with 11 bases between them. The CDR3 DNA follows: TGTGCCAGCAGCGTAGGCATAGGGGCAGGAAACACCATATATTTT. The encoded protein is CASSVGIGAGNTIYF.

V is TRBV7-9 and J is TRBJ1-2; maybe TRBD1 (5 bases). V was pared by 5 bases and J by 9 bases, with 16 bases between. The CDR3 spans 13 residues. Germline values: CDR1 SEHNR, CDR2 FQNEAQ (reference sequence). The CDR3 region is CASSMTDLGSYTF. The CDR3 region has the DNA TGTGCCAGCAGCATGACAGACTTGGGTAGCTACACCTTC.

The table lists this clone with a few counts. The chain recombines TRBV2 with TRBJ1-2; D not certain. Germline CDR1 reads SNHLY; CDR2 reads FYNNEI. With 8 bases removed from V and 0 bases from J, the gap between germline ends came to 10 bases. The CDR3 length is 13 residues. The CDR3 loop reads CASLPFANYGYTF. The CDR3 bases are TGTGCCAGCCTACCGTTCGCTAACTATGGCTACACCTTC. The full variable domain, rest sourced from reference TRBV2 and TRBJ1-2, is EPEVTQTPSHQVTQMGQEVILRCVPISNHLYFYWYRQILGQKVEFLVSFYNNEISEKSEIFDDQFSVERPDGSNFTLKIRSTKLEDSAMYFCASLPFANYGYTFGSGTRLTVV.

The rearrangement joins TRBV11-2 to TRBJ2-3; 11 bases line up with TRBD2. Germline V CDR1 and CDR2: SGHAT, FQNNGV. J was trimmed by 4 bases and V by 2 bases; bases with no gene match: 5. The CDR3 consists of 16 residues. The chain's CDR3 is CASSLTISGGADTQYF. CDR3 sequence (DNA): TGTGCCAGCAGCTTAACGATTAGCGGGGGGGCAGATACGCAGTATTTT.

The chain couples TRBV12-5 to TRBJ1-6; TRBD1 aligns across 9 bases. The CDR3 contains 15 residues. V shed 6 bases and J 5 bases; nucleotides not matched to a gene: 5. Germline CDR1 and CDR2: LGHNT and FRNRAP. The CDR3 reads CASGPRDRDNSPLHF. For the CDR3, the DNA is TGTGCTAGTGGCCCCCGGGACAGGGATAATTCACCCCTCCACTTT. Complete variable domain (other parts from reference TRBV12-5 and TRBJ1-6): DARVTQTPRHKVTEMGQEVTMRCQPILGHNTVFWYRQTMMQGLELLAYFRNRAPLDDSGMPKDRFSAEMPDATLATLKIQPSEPRDSAVYFCASGPRDRDNSPLHFGNGTRLTVT.

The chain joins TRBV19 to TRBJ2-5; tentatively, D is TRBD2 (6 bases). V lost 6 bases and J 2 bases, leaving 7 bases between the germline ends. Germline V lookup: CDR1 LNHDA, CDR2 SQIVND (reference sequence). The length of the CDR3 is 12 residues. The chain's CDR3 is CASSRGQETQYF. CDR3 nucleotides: TGTGCCAGTAGCCGGGGGCAAGAGACCCAGTACTTC.

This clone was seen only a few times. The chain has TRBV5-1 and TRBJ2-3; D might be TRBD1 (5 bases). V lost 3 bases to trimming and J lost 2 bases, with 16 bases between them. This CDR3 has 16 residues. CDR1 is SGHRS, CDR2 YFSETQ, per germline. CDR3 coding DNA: TGCGCCAGCAGCTACTTGACAGTTACTTCCACAGATACGCAGTATTTT. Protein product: CASSYLTVTSTDTQYF.

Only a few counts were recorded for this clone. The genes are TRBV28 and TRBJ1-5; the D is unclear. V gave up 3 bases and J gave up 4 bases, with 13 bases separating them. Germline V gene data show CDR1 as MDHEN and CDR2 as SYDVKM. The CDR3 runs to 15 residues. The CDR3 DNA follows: TGTGCCAGCAGTTTGTACCAGGCCACTAATCAGCCCCAGCATTTT. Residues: CASSLYQATNQPQHF.

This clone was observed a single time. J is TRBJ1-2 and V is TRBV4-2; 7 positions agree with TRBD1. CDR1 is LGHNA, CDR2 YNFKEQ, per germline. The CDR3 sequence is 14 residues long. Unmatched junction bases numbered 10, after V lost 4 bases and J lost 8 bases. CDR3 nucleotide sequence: TGTGCCAGCAGCCCCCTGGGACAGCCTCGGGGCTACACCTTC. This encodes CASSPLGQPRGYTF.

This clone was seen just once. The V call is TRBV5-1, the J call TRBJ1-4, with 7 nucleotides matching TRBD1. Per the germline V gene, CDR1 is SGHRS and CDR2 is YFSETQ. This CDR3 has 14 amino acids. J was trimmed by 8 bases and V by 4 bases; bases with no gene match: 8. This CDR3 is CASSLGTVDEKLFF. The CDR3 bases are TGCGCCAGCAGCCTTGGGACAGTAGACGAAAAACTGTTTTTT.

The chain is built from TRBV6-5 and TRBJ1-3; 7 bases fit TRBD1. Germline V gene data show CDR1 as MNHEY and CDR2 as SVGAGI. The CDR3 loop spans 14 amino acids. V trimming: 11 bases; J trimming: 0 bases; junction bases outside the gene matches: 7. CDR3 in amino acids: CAAVPGGSGNTIYF. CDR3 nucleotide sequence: TGTGCCGCGGTTCCAGGGGGCTCTGGAAACACCATATATTTT.

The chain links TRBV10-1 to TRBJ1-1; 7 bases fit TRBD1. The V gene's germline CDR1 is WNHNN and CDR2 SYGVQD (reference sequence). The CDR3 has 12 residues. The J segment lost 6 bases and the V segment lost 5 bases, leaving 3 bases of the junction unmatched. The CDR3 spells CASSTGVPEAFF. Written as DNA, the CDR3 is TGCGCCAGCAGTACAGGGGTTCCTGAAGCTTTCTTT.

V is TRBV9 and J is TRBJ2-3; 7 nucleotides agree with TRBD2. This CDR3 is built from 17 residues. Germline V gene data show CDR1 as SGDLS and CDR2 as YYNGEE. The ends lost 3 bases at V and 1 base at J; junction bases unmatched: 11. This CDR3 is CASSAKGREGRTDTQYF. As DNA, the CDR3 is TGTGCCAGCAGCGCCAAAGGGAGGGAGGGCCGCACAGATACGCAGTATTTT.

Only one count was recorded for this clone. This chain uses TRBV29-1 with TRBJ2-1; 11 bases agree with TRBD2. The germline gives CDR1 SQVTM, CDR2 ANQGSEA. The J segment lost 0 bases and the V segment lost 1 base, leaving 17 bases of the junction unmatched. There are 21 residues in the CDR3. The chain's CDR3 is CSVEGFSSSGGFQSSYNEQFF. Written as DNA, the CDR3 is TGCAGCGTTGAAGGGTTTTCGTCTAGCGGGGGGTTTCAGAGCTCCTACAATGAGCAGTTCTTC.